The sample holds a few counts of the clone carrying this TCR beta chain. What it binds is not known. CDR3 length: 16 residues. The germline V gene has CDR1 MDHEN and CDR2 SYDVKM. Trimming cost V 3 bases and J 0 bases; bases outside gene matches: 5. It was through 5'RACE template switching that TCR cDNA was made, with a universal primer site and UMIs added. TCRdb called the 5' RACE reads again in MiXCR, with one record for every CDR3 protein. The sample yields about 550,000 distinct CDR3 sequences, roughly a fifth seen once. The sample originates from a study of T cells after yellow fever vaccination. Study observations and caveats: Contaminating bulk clonotypes could be abundant in FACS-sorted repertoires. A minor fraction of clonotypes spanned both CD4 and CD8 compartments.

The receptor comes from a man younger than 40 who received the YFV17D yellow fever vaccine. The chain is built from TRBV28 and TRBJ2-7; 10 nucleotides match TRBD2. Sequencing used PBMCs, obtained 15 days after the yellow fever booster vaccination. The CDR3 region has the DNA TGTGCCAGCAGTTTCAAGGCTAGCGGGAGCTCCTACGAGCAGTACTTC. Encoded protein: CASSFKASGSSYEQYF. Complete variable domain (other parts from reference TRBV28 and TRBJ2-7): DVKVTQSSRYLVKRTGEKVFLECVQDMDHENMFWYRQDPGLGLRLIYFSYDVKMKEKGDIPEGYSVSREKKERFSLILESASTNQTSMYLCASSFKASGSSYEQYFGPGTRLTVT.